This T cell receptor beta chain derives from a study of blood T cells in healthy people across ages. Germline-derived CDR1 and CDR2 are SGHAT and FQDESV (reference sequence). CDR3 length: 23 residues. The junction had 19 bases not matched to a gene; V was cut back by 2 bases and J by 0 bases. Next came a second PCR, run for about 7 to 12 cycles, which used a sample-barcoded 5' primer along with a J-beta primer mix. TCRdb reprocessed the 5' RACE reads via MiXCR and lists one record per CDR3 protein. The profile shows 760,000 or so distinct CDR3 sequences, 20% to 30% of them singletons. The same data also contributed to another study, on T cells of mothers and their children.

The chain joins TRBV11-1 to TRBJ2-1; TRBD2 matches 13 bases. The TCR comes from a boy aged 5-17 years in good health. The sample comprised blood. The CDR3 sequence: CASSLPRQDSGTSGIISYNEQFF. CDR3 nucleotides: TGTGCCAGCAGCTTACCTAGGCAGGATTCCGGGACTAGCGGGATTATCTCCTACAATGAGCAGTTCTTC.